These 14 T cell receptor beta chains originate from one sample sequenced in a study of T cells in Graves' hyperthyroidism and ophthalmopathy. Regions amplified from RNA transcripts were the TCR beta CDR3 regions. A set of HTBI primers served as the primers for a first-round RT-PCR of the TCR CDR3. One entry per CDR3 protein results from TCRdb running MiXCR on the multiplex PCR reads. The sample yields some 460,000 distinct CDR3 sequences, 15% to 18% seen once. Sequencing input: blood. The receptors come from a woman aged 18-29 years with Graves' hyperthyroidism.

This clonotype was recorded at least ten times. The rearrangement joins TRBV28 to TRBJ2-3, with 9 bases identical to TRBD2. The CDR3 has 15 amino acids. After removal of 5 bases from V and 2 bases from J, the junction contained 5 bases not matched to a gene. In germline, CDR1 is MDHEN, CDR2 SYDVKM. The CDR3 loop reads CASSDSGGYTDTQYF. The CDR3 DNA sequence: TGTGCCAGCAGTGATAGCGGGGGATACACAGATACGCAGTATTTT.

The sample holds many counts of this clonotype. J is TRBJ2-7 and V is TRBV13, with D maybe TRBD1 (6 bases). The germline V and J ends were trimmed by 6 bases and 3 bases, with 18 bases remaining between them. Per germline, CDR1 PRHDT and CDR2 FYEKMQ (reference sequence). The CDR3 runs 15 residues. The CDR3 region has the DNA TGTGCCAGCAGGATCAGACAGGACTGGAACTACGAGCAGTACTTC. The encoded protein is CASRIRQDWNYEQYF.

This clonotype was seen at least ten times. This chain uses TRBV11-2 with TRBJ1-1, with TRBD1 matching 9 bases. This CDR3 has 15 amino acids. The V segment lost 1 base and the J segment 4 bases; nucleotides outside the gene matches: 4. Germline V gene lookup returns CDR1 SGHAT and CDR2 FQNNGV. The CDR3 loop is CASSLAGQGLTEAFF. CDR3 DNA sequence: TGTGCCAGCAGCTTAGCGGGACAGGGTCTCACTGAAGCTTTCTTT.

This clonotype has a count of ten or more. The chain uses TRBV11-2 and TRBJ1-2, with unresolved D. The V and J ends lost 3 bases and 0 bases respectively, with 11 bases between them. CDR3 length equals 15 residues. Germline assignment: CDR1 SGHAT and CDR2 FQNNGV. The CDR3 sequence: CASSFGSASNYGYTF. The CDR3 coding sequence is TGTGCCAGCAGCTTTGGGTCAGCTTCTAACTATGGCTACACCTTC.

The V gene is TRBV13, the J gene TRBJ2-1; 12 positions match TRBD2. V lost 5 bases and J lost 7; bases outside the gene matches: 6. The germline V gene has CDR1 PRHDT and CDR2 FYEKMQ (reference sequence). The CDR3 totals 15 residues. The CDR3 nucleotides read TGTGCCAGCAGCATTTGGACTAGCGGGACTAATGAGCAGTTCTTC. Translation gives CASSIWTSGTNEQFF.

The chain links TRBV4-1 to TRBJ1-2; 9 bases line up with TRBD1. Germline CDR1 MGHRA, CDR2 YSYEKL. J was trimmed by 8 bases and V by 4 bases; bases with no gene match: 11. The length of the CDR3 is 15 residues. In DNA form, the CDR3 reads TGCGCCAGCAGCCCCGATACAGGGGGCGGGAACGGCTACACCTTC. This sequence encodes CASSPDTGGGNGYTF.

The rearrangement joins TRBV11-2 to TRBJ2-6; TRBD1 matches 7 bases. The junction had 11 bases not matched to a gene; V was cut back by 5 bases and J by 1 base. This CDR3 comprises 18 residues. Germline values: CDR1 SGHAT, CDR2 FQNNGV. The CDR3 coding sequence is TGTGCCAGCAGCGGATTCAGGGGGAAGGAATCTGGGGCCAACGTCCTGACTTTC. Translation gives CASSGFRGKESGANVLTF. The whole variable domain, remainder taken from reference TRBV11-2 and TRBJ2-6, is EAGVAQSPRYKIIEKRQSVAFWCNPISGHATLYWYQQILGQGPKLLIQFQNNGVVDDSQLPKDRFSAERLKGVDSTLKIQPAKLEDSAVYLCASSGFRGKESGANVLTFGAGSRLTVL.

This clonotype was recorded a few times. The CDR3 is CASSFGTSLPTEQYF. CDR3 nucleotides: TGTGCCAGCAGTTTCGGGACCTCTCTGCCTACCGAGCAGTACTTC. The chain employs TRBV6-1 and TRBJ2-7, with D possibly called TRBD1 or TRBD2 (5 bases each). Germline values: CDR1 MNHNS, CDR2 SASEGT. This CDR3 contains 15 residues. V gave up 5 bases and J gave up 6 bases, with 20 bases separating them.

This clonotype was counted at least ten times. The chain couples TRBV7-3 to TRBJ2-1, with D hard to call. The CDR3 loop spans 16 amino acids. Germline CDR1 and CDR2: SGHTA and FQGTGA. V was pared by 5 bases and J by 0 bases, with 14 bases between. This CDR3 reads CASSQNHVSSYNEQFF. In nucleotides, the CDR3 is TGTGCCAGCAGCCAAAACCACGTGAGCTCCTACAATGAGCAGTTCTTC. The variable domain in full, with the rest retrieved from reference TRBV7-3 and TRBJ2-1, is GAGVSQTPSNKVTEKGKYVELRCDPISGHTALYWYRQSLGQGPEFLIYFQGTGAADDSGLPNDRFFAVRPEGSVSTLKIQRTERGDSAVYLCASSQNHVSSYNEQFFGPGTRLTVL.

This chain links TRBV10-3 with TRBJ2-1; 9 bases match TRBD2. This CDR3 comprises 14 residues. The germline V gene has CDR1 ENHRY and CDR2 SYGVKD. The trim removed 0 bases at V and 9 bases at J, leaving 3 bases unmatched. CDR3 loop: CAISESSGGLEQFF. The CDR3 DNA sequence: TGTGCCATCAGTGAGTCTAGCGGGGGCCTTGAGCAGTTCTTC.

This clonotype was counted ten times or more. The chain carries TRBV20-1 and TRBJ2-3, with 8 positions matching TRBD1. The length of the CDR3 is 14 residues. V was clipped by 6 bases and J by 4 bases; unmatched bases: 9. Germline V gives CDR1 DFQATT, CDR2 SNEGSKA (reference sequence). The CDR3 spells CSATQGARPDTQYF. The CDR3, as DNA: TGCAGTGCAACCCAGGGGGCGCGCCCAGATACGCAGTATTTT.

The CDR3 DNA sequence: TGTGCCAGCAGTTACAGGTCCTCCCCGGACACTGAAGCTTTCTTT. It is translated as CASSYRSSPDTEAFF. J is TRBJ1-1 and V is TRBV6-2 or TRBV6-3; D gene uncertain. V dropped 2 bases and J dropped 3 bases, with 13 bases sitting between them. Germline values: CDR1 MNHEY, CDR2 SVGEGT. This CDR3 is built from 15 residues.

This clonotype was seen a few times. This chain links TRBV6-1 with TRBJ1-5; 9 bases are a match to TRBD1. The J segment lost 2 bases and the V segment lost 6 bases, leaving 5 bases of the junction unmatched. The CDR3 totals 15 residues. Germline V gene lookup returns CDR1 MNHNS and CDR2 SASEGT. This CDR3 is CASRTGGSGNQPQHF. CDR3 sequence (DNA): TGTGCCAGCAGGACAGGGGGATCGGGCAATCAGCCCCAGCATTTT.

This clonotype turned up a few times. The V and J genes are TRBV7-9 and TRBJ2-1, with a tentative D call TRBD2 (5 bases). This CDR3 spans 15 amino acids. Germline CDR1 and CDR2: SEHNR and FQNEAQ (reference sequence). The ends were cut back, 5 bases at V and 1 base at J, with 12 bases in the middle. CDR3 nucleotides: TGTGCCAGCAGCCGTGGACTCGTGTCCTACAATGAGCAGTTCTTC. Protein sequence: CASSRGLVSYNEQFF.